This section outlines one T cell receptor beta chain sequence together with its context. This clonotype occurred a few times. No cognate antigen has been identified for it. No base quality values were provided; no much bigger clone lies one nucleotide off. This sample was taken from a study of response to subunit inactivated influenza vaccine (dated by TCRdb to about 2018). As for the study more broadly: Deep quantitative T cell receptor repertoire profiling was used in the study to track responses to a trivalent subunit inactivated influenza vaccine.

From the germline V gene (reference sequence), CDR1 is MNHEY and CDR2 is SMNVEV. The V end loses 5 bases and the J end loses 1 base, and a stretch of 15 bases separates them. From cysteine to phenylalanine, the CDR3 is 15 amino acids long. Solely the CDR3 DNA is kept, with 45 bases framed from the first base. The library came from RT-PCR. The sample was run on an Illumina HiSeq 2500. Through fastp at Q25 and MiXCR, TCRdb rebuilt clones from the public reads, retaining in-frame beta chains. When rows share a CDR3 protein, they turn into one entry using the most common DNA and genes. Recorded for this sample are about 650,000 distinct CDR3 sequences; 13% to 15% of them occurred a single time. Jointly, the top ten make up 7.6% of the sample. Overall study results and their limits: The authors proposed that each seasonal influenza vaccination may bring in only a limited number of new T cells.

The sample was PBMCs from blood, taken around 15 days before vaccination. This sequence originates from a man between 50 and 59 years old who received an inactivated influenza vaccine. Donor details come from another sample of the same person, matched by shared clones. This receptor chain uses TRBV27 and TRBJ2-7; the D gene is possibly TRBD1, with 6 bases matching. The CDR3 has the sequence CASSPQGTRSYEQYF. Here is the DNA: TGTGCCAGCAGTCCCCAGGGGACACGATCCTACGAGCAGTACTTC.